The rows below give T cell receptor beta chains drawn from one sample of a study of blood T cell repertoires in COVID-19. The repertoire was sequenced with immunoSEQ multiplex PCR; TCRdb's copy has only in-frame clones and lacks some. The table includes a few hundred thousand clones, about 90% detected once. Specimen: PBMCs or T cells enriched from blood (not recorded which). The receptor source for this set is a man younger than 35 who had recovered from COVID-19. The CDR3 runs from the conserved cysteine through the conserved F or W. A D gene is named only where the DNA matches it firmly. Clone size is not always given. Where it is, it says once, few, many or a class for expanded clones.

>TRBV7-2|15|TRBJ2-7|.|TRBD2
TGTGCCAGCAGCTTTTGGCCTAGCGGGACGGGAGAGCAGTACTTC
CASSFWPSGTGEQYF
>TRBV10-3|13|TRBJ2-1|few|.
TGTGCCATCACGGGAGTCGGGGACAATGAGCAGTTCTTC
CAITGVGDNEQFF
>TRBV27|15|TRBJ2-1|.|TRBD1
TGTGCCAGCACGGACAGGGGGCTTAATGGGGATGAGCAGTTCTTC
CASTDRGLNGDEQFF
>TRBV6-1|17|TRBJ2-1|.|TRBD1
TGTGCCAGCAGTGAAGTATACAGGGGGCGAATCGACAATGAGCAGTTCTTC
CASSEVYRGRIDNEQFF
>TRBV9|13|TRBJ1-1|.|.
TGTGCCAGCAGCCCCAGGGGACCCACTGAAGCTTTCTTT
CASSPRGPTEAFF
>TRBV5-1|13|TRBJ2-3|.|TRBD1
TGCGCCAGCAGCCAGGGGGGCACAGATACGCAGTATTTT
CASSQGGTDTQYF
>TRBV18|14|TRBJ1-1|.|.
TGTGCCAGCTCCCGAGGAGGGGACAACACTGAAGCTTTCTTT
CASSRGGDNTEAFF
>TRBV28|14|TRBJ2-5|.|TRBD1
TGTGCCAGCAAAGGACAGGGGAAAAAAGAGACCCAGTACTTC
CASKGQGKKETQYF
>TRBV3-1/TRBV3-2|14|TRBJ1-1|few|.
TGTGCCAGCAGCCAAGGGGGCCGAGAGTCGAGGGCTTTCTTT
CASSQGGRESRAFF
>TRBV2|14|TRBJ1-6|.|TRBD1
TGTGCCAGCAAGGCTGACAGGGGTTTCACCCCCCTCCACTTT
CASKADRGFTPLHF
>TRBV5-1|16|TRBJ1-1|.|TRBD1
TGCGCCAGCAGAAGAATCGGACAGGGGTCTGACACTGAAGCTTTCTTT
CASRRIGQGSDTEAFF